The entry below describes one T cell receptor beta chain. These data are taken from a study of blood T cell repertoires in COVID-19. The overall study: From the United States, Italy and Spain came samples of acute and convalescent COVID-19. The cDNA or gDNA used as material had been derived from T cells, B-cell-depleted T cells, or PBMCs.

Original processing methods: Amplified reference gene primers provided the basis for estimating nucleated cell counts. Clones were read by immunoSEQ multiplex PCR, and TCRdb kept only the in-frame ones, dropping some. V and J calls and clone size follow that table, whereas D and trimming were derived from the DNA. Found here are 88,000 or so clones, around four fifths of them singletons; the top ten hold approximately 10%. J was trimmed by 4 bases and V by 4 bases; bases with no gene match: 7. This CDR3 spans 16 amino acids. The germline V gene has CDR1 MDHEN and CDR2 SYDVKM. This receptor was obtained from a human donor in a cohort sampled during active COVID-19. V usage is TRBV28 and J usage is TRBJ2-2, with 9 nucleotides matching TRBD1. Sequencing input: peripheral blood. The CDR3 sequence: CASSWPGQGFTGELFF. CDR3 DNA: TGTGCCAGCAGTTGGCCGGGACAGGGATTCACCGGGGAGCTGTTTTTT.